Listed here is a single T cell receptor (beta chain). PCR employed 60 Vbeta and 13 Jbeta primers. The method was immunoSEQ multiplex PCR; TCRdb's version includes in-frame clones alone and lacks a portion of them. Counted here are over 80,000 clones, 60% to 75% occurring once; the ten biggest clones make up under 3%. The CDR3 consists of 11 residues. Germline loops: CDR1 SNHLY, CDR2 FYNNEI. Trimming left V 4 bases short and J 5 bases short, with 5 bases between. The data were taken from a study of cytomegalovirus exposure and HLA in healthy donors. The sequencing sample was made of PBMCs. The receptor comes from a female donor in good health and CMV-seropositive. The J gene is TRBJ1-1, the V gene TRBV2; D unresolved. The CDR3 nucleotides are TGTGCCAGCAGTGGCGTAACTGAAGCTTTCTTT. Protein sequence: CASSGVTEAFF.